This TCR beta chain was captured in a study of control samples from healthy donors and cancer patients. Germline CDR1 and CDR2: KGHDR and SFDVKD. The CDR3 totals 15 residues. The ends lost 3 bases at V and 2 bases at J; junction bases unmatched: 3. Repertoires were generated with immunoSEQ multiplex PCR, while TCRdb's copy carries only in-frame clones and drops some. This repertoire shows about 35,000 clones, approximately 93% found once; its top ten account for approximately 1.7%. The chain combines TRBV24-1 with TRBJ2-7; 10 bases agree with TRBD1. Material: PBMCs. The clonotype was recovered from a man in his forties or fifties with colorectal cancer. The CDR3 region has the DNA TGTGCCACCAGTGATCCGGGGACAGGGGCCTACGAGCAGTACTTC. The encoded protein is CATSDPGTGAYEQYF.